The 10 T cell receptor beta chains below all came from one sample that was sequenced in a study of T cell responses to AZD1222 COVID-19 vaccine. The protocol was immunoSEQ multiplex PCR, while the TCRdb copy is restricted to in-frame clones and leaves out a portion. Of 86,000 or so clones in the sample, around 90% are singletons; the top ten hold 2.5% to 3.5%. The source material was peripheral blood, sampled on day 0 of AZD1222 vaccination. All receptors derive from an adult in good health.

CDR3 bases: TGCAGTGCTAGTATTCGGGTACAGGGTCAGCCCCAGCATTTT. This encodes CSASIRVQGQPQHF. The V gene is TRBV20-1, the J gene TRBJ1-5; possible D gene TRBD1, 6 bases. V shed 3 bases and J shed 6 bases, with 15 bases lying between them. CDR3 size: 14 residues. Germline CDR1 is DFQATT and CDR2 is SNEGSKA (reference sequence).

The DNA of the CDR3 is TGTGCCAGCAGCTTAGGCTCCTACGAGCAGTACTTC. Its protein is CASSLGSYEQYF. The chain employs TRBV7-9 and TRBJ2-7, with D hard to call. Trimming cost V 1 base and J 0 bases, with 1 base left between them. The CDR3 is made up of 12 amino acids. Germline V gene lookup returns CDR1 SEHNR and CDR2 FQNEAQ (reference sequence).

The V and J genes are TRBV19 and TRBJ1-3; TRBD1 aligns across 8 bases. CDR1 is LNHDA, CDR2 SQIVND, per germline (reference sequence). With 8 bases clipped from V and 3 bases from J, the junction kept 9 bases outside the gene matches. The CDR3 totals 15 residues. CDR3 protein: CASHSGGADGNTIYF. CDR3 nucleotides: TGTGCCAGTCATTCAGGGGGCGCGGATGGAAACACCATATATTTT.

This chain uses TRBV18 with TRBJ2-7, with 11 bases identical to TRBD2. CDR3 length: 16 amino acids. V was clipped by 3 bases and J by 3 bases; unmatched bases: 7. Germline V gives CDR1 KGHSH, CDR2 LQKENI. In DNA form, the CDR3 reads TGTGCCAGCTCACCCTCTAGCGGGAGGTCCATCTACGAGCAGTACTTC. Its protein product is CASSPSSGRSIYEQYF. Together with reference TRBV18 and TRBJ2-7, the CDR3 gives the full variable domain: NAGVMQNPRHLVRRRGQEARLRCSPMKGHSHVYWYRQLPEEGLKFMVYLQKENIIDESGMPKERFSAEFPKEGPSILRIQQVVRGDSAAYFCASSPSSGRSIYEQYFGPGTRLTVT.

This chain uses TRBV15 with TRBJ2-1; 12 bases are a match to TRBD2. This CDR3 spans 16 amino acids. V shed 2 bases and J 7 bases; nucleotides not matched to a gene: 6. The germline V gene encodes CDR1 LNHNV and CDR2 YYDKDF (reference sequence). The chain's CDR3 is CATSRWSSGRDNEQFF. The CDR3 DNA is TGTGCCACCAGCAGATGGTCTAGCGGGAGGGATAATGAGCAGTTCTTC.

This clone was recorded once. The rearrangement links TRBV30 to TRBJ1-1; 8 nucleotides line up with TRBD1. Germline V gene sequence: CDR1 GTSNPN, CDR2 SVGIG (reference sequence). This CDR3 has 12 residues. J was trimmed by 2 bases and V by 5 bases; bases with no gene match: 1. The CDR3 protein is CAWGQGNTEAFF. The DNA of the CDR3 is TGTGCCTGGGGACAGGGTAACACTGAAGCTTTCTTT.

The chain joins TRBV12-3 or TRBV12-4 to TRBJ2-7; TRBD1 or TRBD2 may be the D gene (5 bases each). V lost 6 bases and J 4 bases, leaving 10 bases between the germline ends. The CDR3 has 12 residues. CDR3 sequence: CASSRDGYEQYF. Here the CDR3 DNA reads TGTGCCAGCAGCCGGGACGGATACGAGCAGTACTTC.

V usage is TRBV7-9 and J usage is TRBJ1-5; no firm D call. V lost 4 bases to trimming and J lost 0 bases, with 7 bases between them. CDR1 is SEHNR and CDR2 is FQNEAQ in the germline V gene (reference sequence). The CDR3 runs 14 residues. The CDR3 loop reads CASSSSDSNQPQHF. CDR3 DNA sequence: TGTGCCAGCAGCTCCAGTGATAGCAATCAGCCCCAGCATTTT.

The CDR3 region has the DNA TGTGCCAGCAGCAATGACAGGGGCAGAGGACAGCCCCAGCATTTT. Translating it yields CASSNDRGRGQPQHF. The chain uses TRBV6-5 and TRBJ1-5; 8 bases map to TRBD1. After removal of 6 bases from V and 7 bases from J, the junction contained 11 bases not matched to a gene. Looked up from germline, CDR1 is MNHEY and CDR2 is SVGAGI. This CDR3 region has 15 residues.

The chain carries TRBV6-5 and TRBJ2-7; possible D gene TRBD2, 5 bases. The germline V gene has CDR1 MNHEY and CDR2 SVGAGI. This CDR3 comprises 14 residues. V lost 6 bases and J lost 2, with 14 bases in between. The CDR3 is CASRQEGIPYEQYF. CDR3 DNA: TGTGCCAGCAGGCAAGAGGGAATCCCCTACGAGCAGTACTTC.